This T cell receptor beta chain was recorded in a study of response to subunit inactivated influenza vaccine. V lost 4 bases to trimming and J lost 6 bases, with 10 bases between them. The CDR3 consists of 13 residues. Germline CDR1 SGHVS, CDR2 FNYEAQ. TCRdb re-analysed the RT-PCR reads in MiXCR, keeping a single row per CDR3 protein. Of more than 500,000 distinct CDR3 sequences in the sample, 11% were seen once. These data are also associated with another study on T cells expressing NK-cell markers. That publication notes: In generating TCR beta cDNA, 5'RACE template switching with UMIs was used. From sorted CD3+CD56+NKG2C+, CD3+CD56+NKG2C- and CD3+CD56-NKG2C+ T cells came the TCR beta repertoires. Eight donors were sequenced, of whom seven were HCMV-seropositive, while the remaining one was HCMV-seronegative. A few of the donors also had these clonotypes leading their CD3+CD56-NKG2C+ fraction. It is unclear if expanded NKG2C-expressing clones target HCMV antigens.

The chain combines TRBV7-6 with TRBJ1-5; a weak D match, TRBD1 (5 bases). This specimen was PBMCs from blood, taken on the day of vaccination. The sequence was obtained from a man over 45 who received an inactivated influenza vaccine. The CDR3 protein is CASSWSGSQPQHF. Written as DNA, the CDR3 is TGTGCCAGCAGCTGGTCAGGGAGTCAGCCCCAGCATTTT.